Ten or more counts support the clone carrying this T cell receptor beta chain. The antigen is not known. The CDR3 runs to 14 residues. The germline V gene has CDR1 SQVTM and CDR2 ANQGSEA. J was trimmed by 6 bases and V by 7 bases; bases with no gene match: 12. Unique molecular identifiers were used to barcode this TCRbeta library. From the PCR reads, TCRdb called clonotypes with MiXCR, one entry per CDR3 protein. This sample carries hundreds of thousands of distinct CDR3 sequences, roughly a tenth of them seen once, and the ten largest clones take 2% to 2.5%. These data originate in a study of T-cell reconstitution after alpha-beta-depleted transplantation in children. Study observations and caveats: Several hundred expanded graft clones reportedly gave rise to the alpha-beta T cells present about two months after transplant. At day 60, the high TCRbeta diversity found in some patients originated from recipient T cells and thymic progenitors that had survived. After one year, T-cell counts and TCRbeta diversity mostly came from new T cells.

This sequence was found in a child younger than 10 with inherited bone marrow failure, due to receive a stem cell transplant. This specimen consisted of PBMCs, obtained before TCRalphabeta/CD19-depleted stem cell transplant. V gene TRBV29-1 combines with J gene TRBJ2-3; TRBD2 agrees at 8 bases. The CDR3 sequence is CSGYSGMGRDTQYF. DNA of the CDR3: TGCAGCGGATATAGCGGGATGGGCAGGGATACGCAGTATTTT.